Listed here are 20 T cell receptor beta chains from one sample, sequenced in a study of blood T cell repertoires in COVID-19. Using immunoSEQ multiplex PCR, the repertoire was profiled, and TCRdb retains in-frame clones only, with some absent. The sample shows 150,000 to 200,000 clones, about 79% of them seen only once. The sample was PBMCs or T cells enriched from blood (not recorded which). The receptor source for this set is a man aged 50-60 years who had recovered from COVID-19.

This chain links TRBV27 with TRBJ2-1; TRBD2 matches at 10 bases. V was clipped by 6 bases and J by 5 bases; unmatched bases: 7. The CDR3 loop spans 15 amino acids. Germline V lookup: CDR1 MNHEY, CDR2 SMNVEV (reference sequence). The CDR3 nucleotides are TGTGCCAGCAGGAAAAGCGGGGGGGCCCACAATGAGCAGTTCTTC. Amino acid sequence: CASRKSGGAHNEQFF.

The CDR3 DNA reads as TGTGCCACCAGCAGGGGAATAGCGGGGGGGCCATATACGCAGTATTTT. It is translated as CATSRGIAGGPYTQYF. The chain combines TRBV15 with TRBJ2-3; 11 nucleotides line up with TRBD2. Germline trimming cut 3 bases from V and 7 bases from J; bases unmatched to any gene: 9. Per germline, CDR1 LNHNV and CDR2 YYDKDF (reference sequence). The CDR3 length is 16 residues. The complete variable domain, with remaining parts taken from reference TRBV15 and TRBJ2-3, reads DAMVIQNPRYQVTQFGKPVTLSCSQTLNHNVMYWYQQKSSQAPKLLFHYYDKDFNNEADTPDNFQSRRPNTSFCFLDIRSPGLGDTAMYLCATSRGIAGGPYTQYFGPGTRLTVL.

The J gene is TRBJ2-2, the V gene TRBV7-9; TRBD1 agrees at 9 bases. V gave up 4 bases and J gave up 3 bases; unmatched junction bases: 3. The CDR3 loop spans 15 amino acids. Per the germline V gene, CDR1 is SEHNR and CDR2 is FQNEAQ (reference sequence). CDR3 residues: CASSSRQGDTGELFF. Written as DNA, the CDR3 is TGTGCCAGCAGCTCCCGACAGGGGGACACCGGGGAGCTGTTTTTT.

The V and J genes are TRBV28 and TRBJ2-3; D is perhaps TRBD1 (5 bases). The germline V gene encodes CDR1 MDHEN and CDR2 SYDVKM. Trimming left V 5 bases short and J 6 bases short, with 9 bases between. CDR3 length: 12 amino acids. The CDR3 sequence: CASSQGPDTQYF. The CDR3 bases are TGTGCCAGCAGTCAGGGCCCCGATACGCAGTATTTT.

V is TRBV28 and J is TRBJ1-5; D is perhaps TRBD1 (5 bases). The CDR3 extends over 14 amino acids. The germline CDR1 and CDR2 sequences are MDHEN and SYDVKM. The CDR3 region is CATTGQGRNQPQHF. CDR3 coding DNA: TGTGCTACAACCGGGCAGGGCCGCAATCAGCCCCAGCATTTT.

This chain uses TRBV5-5 with TRBJ1-5, with TRBD1 identical over 8 bases. The V segment lost 0 bases and the J segment 2 bases; nucleotides outside the gene matches: 4. Per the germline V gene, CDR1 is SGHKS and CDR2 is YYEKEE (reference sequence). The CDR3 consists of 16 residues. CDR3 sequence (DNA): TGTGCCAGCAGCTTGGACAGGGGGTACGGCAATCAGCCCCAGCATTTT. Amino acid sequence: CASSLDRGYGNQPQHF.

J is TRBJ1-2 and V is TRBV19, with TRBD1 matching over 7 bases. Germline CDR1 reads LNHDA; CDR2 reads SQIVND (reference sequence). V lost 5 bases, J lost 4 bases, and 7 bases stayed unmatched. The CDR3 spans 14 residues. The CDR3 region is CASSPDTGAYGYTF. The CDR3 DNA is TGTGCCAGTAGTCCCGATACAGGGGCCTATGGCTACACCTTC. Drawing the rest from reference TRBV19 and TRBJ1-2, the complete variable domain is DGGITQSPKYLFRKEGQNVTLSCEQNLNHDAMYWYRQDPGQGLRLIYYSQIVNDFQKGDIAEGYSVSREKKESFPLTVTSAQKNPTAFYLCASSPDTGAYGYTFGSGTRLTVV.

This chain joins TRBV9 and TRBJ1-4, with 8 bases aligning to TRBD1. In germline, CDR1 is SGDLS, CDR2 YYNGEE. This CDR3 has 17 amino acids. Losses at the gene ends were 4 bases for V and 0 bases for J; bases not matched to a gene: 8. The CDR3 DNA follows: TGTGCCAGCAGCTCTGGGGACAGGTCCTCAACTAATGAAAAACTGTTTTTT. Translating it yields CASSSGDRSSTNEKLFF.

The chain has TRBV5-4 and TRBJ2-3; TRBD2 agrees at 10 bases. V was pared by 4 bases and J by 4 bases, with 18 bases of the junction left unmatched. The CDR3 runs to 19 residues. Germline lookup yields CDR1 SGHNT and CDR2 YYREEE (reference sequence). CDR3 sequence (DNA): TGTGCCAGCAGCCGGGGTCCGCCTAGCGGGGGCCTGCAGGCAGATACGCAGTATTTT. It encodes CASSRGPPSGGLQADTQYF.

A note on this clone: Other DNA sequences in the sample encode the same CDR3. V usage is TRBV9 and J usage is TRBJ1-3; D might be TRBD1 (5 bases). Germline lookup yields CDR1 SGDLS and CDR2 YYNGEE. With 0 bases removed from V and 0 bases from J, the gap between germline ends came to 7 bases. The CDR3 is made up of 15 amino acids. The CDR3 DNA is TGTGCCAGCAGCGTAGGGGGCGTCTCTGGAAACACCATATATTTT. It is translated as CASSVGGVSGNTIYF.

The chain links TRBV19 to TRBJ1-1, with 8 bases aligning to TRBD1. J was trimmed by 6 bases and V by 4 bases; bases with no gene match: 10. This CDR3 has 15 residues. Germline V gene data show CDR1 as LNHDA and CDR2 as SQIVND (reference sequence). The DNA for the CDR3 is TGTGCCAGTAGTAGCAACACAGGGGGGGTTGCTGAAGCTTTCTTT. Its protein product is CASSSNTGGVAEAFF.

This chain joins TRBV19 and TRBJ2-7; D is unclear. Germline CDR1 is LNHDA and CDR2 is SQIVND (reference sequence). The CDR3 sequence is 14 residues long. V shed 3 bases and J shed 2 bases, with 11 bases lying between them. CDR3 coding DNA: TGTGCCAGTAGTATGGATCCTACAGCCTACGAGCAGTACTTC. Its translation is CASSMDPTAYEQYF.

The chain is built from TRBV12-3 or TRBV12-4 and TRBJ1-5, with D possibly TRBD1 on 6 matching bases. This CDR3 spans 13 amino acids. V was trimmed by 3 bases and J by 7 bases, leaving 10 bases between them. The CDR3 here is CASSFRGGQPQHF. In nucleotides, the CDR3 is TGTGCCAGCAGTTTCAGGGGTGGACAGCCCCAGCATTTT.

Here the CDR3 reads CASSRGGRASPLHF. CDR3 nucleotide sequence: TGTGCCAGTAGTCGCGGGGGCCGGGCTTCACCCCTCCACTTT. The rearrangement joins TRBV19 to TRBJ1-6, with D perhaps TRBD1 (6 bases). CDR3 length: 14 amino acids. Deletions cut 5 bases from V and 9 bases from J, with 14 bases between. Germline CDR1 reads LNHDA; CDR2 reads SQIVND (reference sequence).

The rearrangement links TRBV3-1 (or the pseudogene TRBV3-2) to TRBJ1-2; 7 nucleotides agree with TRBD1. Per germline, CDR1 LGHDT and CDR2 YNNKEL (reference sequence). The CDR3 extends over 16 amino acids. Trimming took 0 bases from V and 4 from J; bases not matched to a gene: 8. The CDR3 is CASSQDLNGQVYGYTF. The DNA of the CDR3 is TGTGCCAGCAGCCAAGATCTCAACGGACAGGTCTATGGCTACACCTTC.

DNA for the CDR3: TGTGCCAGCAGGGGGAGTTCTAATGAAAAACTGTTTTTT. It yields the protein CASRGSSNEKLFF. This chain uses TRBV3-1 (or the pseudogene TRBV3-2) with TRBJ1-4; no firm D call. The length of the CDR3 is 13 residues. V was cut by 6 bases and J by 3 bases, with 8 bases left in between. The germline gives CDR1 LGHDT, CDR2 YNNKEL (reference sequence).

The gene calls are TRBV7-6 and TRBJ2-5; D is perhaps TRBD1 (5 bases). V was cut by 2 bases and J by 5 bases, with 9 bases left in between. The CDR3 totals 13 residues. Germline CDR1 and CDR2: SGHVS and FNYEAQ. The CDR3 reads CASSLWGPETQYF. CDR3 DNA sequence: TGTGCCAGCAGCTTATGGGGCCCGGAGACCCAGTACTTC.

The chain joins TRBV9 to TRBJ2-7; TRBD1 is a possible D gene (6 bases). The ends were cut back, 0 bases at V and 5 bases at J, with 18 bases in the middle. The germline CDR1 and CDR2 sequences are SGDLS and YYNGEE. CDR3 length: 16 amino acids. The CDR3 protein is CASSVAFGTGIHEQYF. As DNA, the CDR3 is TGTGCCAGCAGCGTAGCTTTTGGAACAGGGATCCACGAGCAGTACTTC.

V is TRBV7-2 and J is TRBJ2-3; no reliable D call. Per germline, CDR1 SGHTA and CDR2 FQGNSA. The CDR3 is made up of 16 amino acids. Trimming stripped 5 bases from V and 0 bases from J, with 15 bases between. Here the CDR3 DNA reads TGTGCCAGCAGCCCCCAGACTGGCACTAGCACAGATACGCAGTATTTT. This sequence encodes CASSPQTGTSTDTQYF.

The genes are TRBV7-9 and TRBJ1-1; perhaps TRBD1 as D (6 bases). The CDR3 has 14 residues. V gave up 7 bases and J gave up 0 bases, with 12 bases separating them. Germline values: CDR1 SEHNR, CDR2 FQNEAQ (reference sequence). This CDR3 reads CASKPDRMNTEAFF. DNA for the CDR3: TGTGCCAGCAAACCGGACAGAATGAACACTGAAGCTTTCTTT.